The sequence of this T cell receptor beta chain was determined in a study of molecular identifiers for immune sequencing clone quantification. About the research overall: In the replicates, RNA derived from around 20,000 or 100,000 naive CD8 cells was divided into five parts, and four were sequenced.

TCRdb re-derived calls from the PCR reads in MiXCR, one entry per CDR3 protein. Of over 600,000 distinct CDR3 sequences in the sample, just under 20% are singletons; the top ten hold roughly 0.85%. Naive CD8 T cells were picked out by sorting for CD8+CD4-CCR7+CD45RA+. This clonotype was picked up a small number of times. The CDR3 contains 14 residues. Deletions cut 4 bases from V and 4 bases from J, with 14 bases between. Per germline, CDR1 MNHEY and CDR2 SMNVEV (reference sequence). The clonotype was recovered from a human donor in good health. Some libraries in this study had Jurkat cell RNA spiked in. The V call is TRBV27, the J call TRBJ2-7; D might be TRBD1 (5 bases). Sequencing was carried out using naive CD8+ T cells from blood, with Jurkat cell RNA spiked in. The subset: FACS-sorted CD8+CD4-CCR7+CD45RA+ naive T cells. The CDR3 DNA is TGTGCCAGCAGTTCCTACTCGACAGTATACGAGCAGTACTTC. Translating gives CASSSYSTVYEQYF.